The 2 T cell receptor beta chains below all came from one sample that was sequenced in a study of blood T cells in healthy people across ages. Together with a sample-barcoded 5' primer, a J-beta primer mix was included in a second PCR lasting about 7 to 11 cycles. TCRdb recomputed calls from the 5' RACE reads with MiXCR, one row per CDR3 protein. The sample lists fewer than 700,000 distinct CDR3 sequences; 40% to 55% were seen once. The material sequenced was blood. The receptor set was obtained from a man aged 80 or over in good health.

The table lists this clonotype with many counts. The rearrangement links TRBV5-1 to TRBJ2-1, with TRBD2 matching over 8 bases. The CDR3 consists of 14 residues. J lost 7 bases, V lost 4 bases, and 7 bases had no gene match. Germline values: CDR1 SGHRS, CDR2 YFSETQ. The CDR3 reads CASSLSGTSNEQFF. In DNA, the CDR3 is TGCGCCAGCAGCCTAAGCGGGACTAGTAATGAGCAGTTCTTC.

The genes are TRBV10-3 and TRBJ1-6; D ambiguous. CDR1 and CDR2 from the germline V gene are ENHRY and SYGVKD. The V end lost 0 bases, the J end lost 6 bases, and 12 bases lay between the germline ends. The CDR3 spans 16 residues. CDR3 DNA sequence: TGTGCCATCAGTGAGTCAGTGTCGCGTAGTAATTCACCCCTCCACTTT. Translation: CAISESVSRSNSPLHF.